Sequencing of this TCR beta chain was carried out in a study of OX40 agonist ivuxolimab in advanced cancers. Study-level background: Prior anti-PD-1, anti-PD-L1 or anti-CTLA-4 therapy did not bar entry, and more than 35% had some.

V dropped 5 bases and J dropped 1 base, with 8 bases sitting between them. The CDR3 covers 13 residues. Germline values: CDR1 SGDLS, CDR2 YYNGEE. Libraries were prepared by immunoSEQ multiplex PCR; TCRdb keeps only in-frame clonotypes and omits some of them. Of under 20,000 clones listed, roughly 80% are singletons. Material: CD4+ or CD8+ T cells sorted from blood, obtained in a trial of the OX40 agonist ivuxolimab. The sequence derives from an adult with an advanced solid tumor such as melanoma, head and neck, liver or kidney cancer. V gene TRBV9 combines with J gene TRBJ2-3, with D perhaps matching TRBD1 or TRBD2 (5 bases each). The CDR3 protein is CASRGPRTDTQYF. Written as DNA, the CDR3 is TGTGCCAGCAGGGGACCACGCACAGATACGCAGTATTTT. The entire variable domain, with the rest obtained from reference TRBV9 and TRBJ2-3, is as follows: DSGVTQTPKHLITATGQRVTLRCSPRSGDLSVYWYQQSLDQGLQFLIQYYNGEERAKGNILERFSAQQFPDLHSELNLSSLELGDSALYFCASRGPRTDTQYFGPGTRLTVL.